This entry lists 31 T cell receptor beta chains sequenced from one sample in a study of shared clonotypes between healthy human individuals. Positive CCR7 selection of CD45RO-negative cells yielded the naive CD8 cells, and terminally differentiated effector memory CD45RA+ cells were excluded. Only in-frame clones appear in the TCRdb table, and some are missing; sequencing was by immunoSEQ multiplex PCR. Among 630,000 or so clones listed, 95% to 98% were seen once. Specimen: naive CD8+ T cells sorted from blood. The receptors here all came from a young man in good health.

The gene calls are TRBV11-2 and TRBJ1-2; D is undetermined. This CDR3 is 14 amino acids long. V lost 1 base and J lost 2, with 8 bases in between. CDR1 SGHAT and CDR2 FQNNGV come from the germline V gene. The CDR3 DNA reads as TGTGCCAGCAGCTTAGTACAGTCAAACTATGGCTACACCTTC. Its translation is CASSLVQSNYGYTF.

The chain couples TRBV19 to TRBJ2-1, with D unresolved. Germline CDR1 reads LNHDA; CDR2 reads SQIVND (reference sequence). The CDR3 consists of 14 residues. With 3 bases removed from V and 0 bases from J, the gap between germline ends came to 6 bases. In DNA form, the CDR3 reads TGTGCCAGTAGTATGTACGGCTCCTACAATGAGCAGTTCTTC. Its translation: CASSMYGSYNEQFF.

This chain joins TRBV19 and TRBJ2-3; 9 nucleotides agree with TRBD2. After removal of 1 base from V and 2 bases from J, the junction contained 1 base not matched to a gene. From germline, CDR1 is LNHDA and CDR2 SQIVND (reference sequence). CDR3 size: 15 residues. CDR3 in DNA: TGTGCCAGTAGTATAGGACTAGCGGTCACAGATACGCAGTATTTT. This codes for CASSIGLAVTDTQYF. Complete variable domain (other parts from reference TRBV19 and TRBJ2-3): DGGITQSPKYLFRKEGQNVTLSCEQNLNHDAMYWYRQDPGQGLRLIYYSQIVNDFQKGDIAEGYSVSREKKESFPLTVTSAQKNPTAFYLCASSIGLAVTDTQYFGPGTRLTVL.

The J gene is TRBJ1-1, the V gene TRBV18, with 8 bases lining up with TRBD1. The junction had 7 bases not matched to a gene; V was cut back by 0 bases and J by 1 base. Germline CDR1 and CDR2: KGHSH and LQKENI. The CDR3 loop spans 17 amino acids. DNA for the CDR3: TGTGCCAGCTCACCACCGCGGACAGGGACTGGGAACACTGAAGCTTTCTTT. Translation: CASSPPRTGTGNTEAFF.

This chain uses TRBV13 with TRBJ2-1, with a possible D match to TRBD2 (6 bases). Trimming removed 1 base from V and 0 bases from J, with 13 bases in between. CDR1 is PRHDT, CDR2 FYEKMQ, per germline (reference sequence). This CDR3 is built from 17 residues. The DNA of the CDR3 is TGTGCCAGCAGCTTAGACCTGGACTACCACTCCTACAATGAGCAGTTCTTC. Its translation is CASSLDLDYHSYNEQFF.

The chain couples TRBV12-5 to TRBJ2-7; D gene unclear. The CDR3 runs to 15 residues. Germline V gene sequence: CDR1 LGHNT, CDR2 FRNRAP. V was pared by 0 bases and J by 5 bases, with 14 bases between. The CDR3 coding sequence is TGTGCTAGTGGTTTGGTATTAGTCAATTCCCACGAGCAGTACTTC. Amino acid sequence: CASGLVLVNSHEQYF.

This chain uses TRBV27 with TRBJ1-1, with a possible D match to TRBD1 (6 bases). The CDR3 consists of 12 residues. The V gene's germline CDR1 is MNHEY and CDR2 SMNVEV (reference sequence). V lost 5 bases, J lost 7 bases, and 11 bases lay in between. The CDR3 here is CASSTGGNEAFF. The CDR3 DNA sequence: TGTGCCAGCAGTACTGGGGGCAATGAAGCTTTCTTT.

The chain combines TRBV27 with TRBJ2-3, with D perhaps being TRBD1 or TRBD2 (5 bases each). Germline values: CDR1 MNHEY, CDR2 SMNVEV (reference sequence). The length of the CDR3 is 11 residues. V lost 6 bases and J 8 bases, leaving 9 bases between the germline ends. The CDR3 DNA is TGTGCCAGCAGACAGGCGGGTACGCAGTATTTT. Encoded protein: CASRQAGTQYF.

The CDR3 region is CASSVEGRNEQFF. In nucleotides, the CDR3 is TGTGCCAGCAGCGTAGAAGGGCGGAATGAGCAGTTCTTC. The chain links TRBV9 to TRBJ2-1; no clear D gene. CDR1 is SGDLS and CDR2 is YYNGEE in the germline V gene. Trimming removed 0 bases at V and 7 bases at J, with 8 bases between. This CDR3 has 13 amino acids.

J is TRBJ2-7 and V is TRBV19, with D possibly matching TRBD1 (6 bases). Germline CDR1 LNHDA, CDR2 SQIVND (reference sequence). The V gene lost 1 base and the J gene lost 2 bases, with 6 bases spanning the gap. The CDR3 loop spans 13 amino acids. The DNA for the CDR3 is TGTGCCAGTAGTATAGGGACAGCCTACGAGCAGTACTTC. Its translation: CASSIGTAYEQYF.

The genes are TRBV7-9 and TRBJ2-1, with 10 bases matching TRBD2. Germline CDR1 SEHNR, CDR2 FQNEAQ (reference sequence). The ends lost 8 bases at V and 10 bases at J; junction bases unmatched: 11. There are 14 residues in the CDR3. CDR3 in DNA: TGTGCCAGCGGAATAGCGGGAGGCATACCAGAGCAGTTCTTC. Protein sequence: CASGIAGGIPEQFF.

CDR3 amino acids: CASSPGRLPYLEQFF. As DNA, the CDR3 is TGTGCCAGCTCACCGGGGCGCCTCCCGTACCTTGAGCAGTTCTTC. This sequence joins TRBV18 and TRBJ2-1; a possible D gene is TRBD1 (5 bases). V shed 3 bases and J shed 9 bases, with 18 bases lying between them. The CDR3 extends over 15 amino acids. Germline lookup yields CDR1 KGHSH and CDR2 LQKENI.

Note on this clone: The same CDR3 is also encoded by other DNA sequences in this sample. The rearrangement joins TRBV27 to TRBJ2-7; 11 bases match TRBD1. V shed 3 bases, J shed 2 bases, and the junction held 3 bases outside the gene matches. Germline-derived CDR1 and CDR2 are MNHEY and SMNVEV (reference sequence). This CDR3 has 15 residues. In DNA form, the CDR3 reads TGTGCCAGCAGTTTGGCGGGACAGGGGGCCTACGAGCAGTACTTC. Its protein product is CASSLAGQGAYEQYF.

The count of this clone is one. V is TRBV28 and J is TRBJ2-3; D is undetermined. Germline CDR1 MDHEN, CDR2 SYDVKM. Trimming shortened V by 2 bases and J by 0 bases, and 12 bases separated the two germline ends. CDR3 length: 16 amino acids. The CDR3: CASSLLRVTSTDTQYF. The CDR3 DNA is TGTGCCAGCAGTTTACTTCGAGTGACTAGCACAGATACGCAGTATTTT. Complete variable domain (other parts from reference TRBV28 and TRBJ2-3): DVKVTQSSRYLVKRTGEKVFLECVQDMDHENMFWYRQDPGLGLRLIYFSYDVKMKEKGDIPEGYSVSREKKERFSLILESASTNQTSMYLCASSLLRVTSTDTQYFGPGTRLTVL.

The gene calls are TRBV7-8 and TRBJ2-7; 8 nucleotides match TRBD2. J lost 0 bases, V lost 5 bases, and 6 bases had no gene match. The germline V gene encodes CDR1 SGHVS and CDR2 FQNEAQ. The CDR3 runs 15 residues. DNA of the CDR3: TGTGCCAGCAGCCAAGCGGGAGCGAGCTCCTACGAGCAGTACTTC. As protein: CASSQAGASSYEQYF.

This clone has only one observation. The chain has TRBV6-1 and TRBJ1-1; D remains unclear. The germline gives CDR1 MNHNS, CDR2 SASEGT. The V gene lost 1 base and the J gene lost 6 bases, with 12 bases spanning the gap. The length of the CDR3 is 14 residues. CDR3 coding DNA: TGTGCCAGCAGTGAAGAGGTAGGGAGCCCTGAAGCTTTCTTT. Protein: CASSEEVGSPEAFF.

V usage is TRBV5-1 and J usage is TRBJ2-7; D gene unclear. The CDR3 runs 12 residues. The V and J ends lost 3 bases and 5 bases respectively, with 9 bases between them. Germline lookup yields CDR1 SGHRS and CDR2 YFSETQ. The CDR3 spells CASSSPGHEQYF. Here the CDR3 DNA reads TGCGCCAGCAGCTCCCCCGGCCACGAGCAGTACTTC. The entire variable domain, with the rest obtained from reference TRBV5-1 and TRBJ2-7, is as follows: KAGVTQTPRYLIKTRGQQVTLSCSPISGHRSVSWYQQTPGQGLQFLFEYFSETQRNKGNFPGRFSGRQFSNSRSEMNVSTLELGDSALYLCASSSPGHEQYFGPGTRLTVT.

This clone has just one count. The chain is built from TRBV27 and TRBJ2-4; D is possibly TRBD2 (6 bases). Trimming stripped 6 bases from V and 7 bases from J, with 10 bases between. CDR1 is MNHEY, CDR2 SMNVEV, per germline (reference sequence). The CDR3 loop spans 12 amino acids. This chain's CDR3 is CASRAGPNIQYF. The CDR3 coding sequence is TGTGCCAGCAGGGCGGGACCGAACATTCAGTACTTC.

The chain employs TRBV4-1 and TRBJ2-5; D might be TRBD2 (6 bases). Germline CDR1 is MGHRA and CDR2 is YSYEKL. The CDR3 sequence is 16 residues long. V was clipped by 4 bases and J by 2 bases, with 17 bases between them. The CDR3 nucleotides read TGCGCCAGCAGCCCCGTAGCTAGCGCCCTACAAGAGACCCAGTACTTC. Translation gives CASSPVASALQETQYF.

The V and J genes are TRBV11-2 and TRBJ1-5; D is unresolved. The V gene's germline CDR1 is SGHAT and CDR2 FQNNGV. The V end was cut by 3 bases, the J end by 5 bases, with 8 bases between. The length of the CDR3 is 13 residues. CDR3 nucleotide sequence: TGTGCCAGCAGCTTGTACAGTTATCAGCCCCAGCATTTT. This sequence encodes CASSLYSYQPQHF.

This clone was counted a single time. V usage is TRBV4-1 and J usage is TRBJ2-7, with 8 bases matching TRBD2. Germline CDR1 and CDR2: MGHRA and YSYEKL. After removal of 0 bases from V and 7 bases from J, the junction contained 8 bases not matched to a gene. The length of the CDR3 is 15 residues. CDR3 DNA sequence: TGCGCCAGCAGCCAAGAAACAGCGGGAGAACGAGAGCAGTACTTC. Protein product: CASSQETAGEREQYF.

The CDR3 DNA reads TGTGCCAGCAGCTTGTTCCTAGCGGGAGAAGAGACCCAGTACTTC. Residues: CASSLFLAGEETQYF. V usage is TRBV5-5 and J usage is TRBJ2-5, with 10 nucleotides matching TRBD2. Germline lookup yields CDR1 SGHKS and CDR2 YYEKEE (reference sequence). The CDR3 totals 15 residues. Trimming took 1 base from V and 3 from J; bases not matched to a gene: 3.

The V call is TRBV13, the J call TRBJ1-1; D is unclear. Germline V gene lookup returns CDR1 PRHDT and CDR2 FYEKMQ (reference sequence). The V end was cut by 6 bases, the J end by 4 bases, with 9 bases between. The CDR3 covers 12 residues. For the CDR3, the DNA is TGTGCCAGCAGTTCGTACGGCACTGAAGCTTTCTTT. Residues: CASSSYGTEAFF.

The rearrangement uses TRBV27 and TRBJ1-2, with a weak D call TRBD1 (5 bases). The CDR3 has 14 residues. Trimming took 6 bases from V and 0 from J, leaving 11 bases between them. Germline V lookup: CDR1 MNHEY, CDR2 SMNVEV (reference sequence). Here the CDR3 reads CASRVRGANYGYTF. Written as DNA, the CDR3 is TGTGCCAGCAGAGTCCGGGGGGCTAACTATGGCTACACCTTC.

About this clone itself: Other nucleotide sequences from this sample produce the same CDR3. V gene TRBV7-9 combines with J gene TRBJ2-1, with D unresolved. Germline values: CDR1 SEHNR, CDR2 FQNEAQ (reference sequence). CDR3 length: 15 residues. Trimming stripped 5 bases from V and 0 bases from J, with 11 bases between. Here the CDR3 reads CASSPTLSSYNEQFF. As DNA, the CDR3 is TGTGCCAGCAGCCCGACACTTAGCTCCTACAATGAGCAGTTCTTC.

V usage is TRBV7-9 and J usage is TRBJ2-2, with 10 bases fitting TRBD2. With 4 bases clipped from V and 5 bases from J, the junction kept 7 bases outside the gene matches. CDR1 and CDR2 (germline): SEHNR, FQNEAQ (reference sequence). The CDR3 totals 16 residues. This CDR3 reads CASSSLAGEWTGELFF. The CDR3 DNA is TGTGCCAGCAGCTCTCTAGCGGGAGAATGGACCGGGGAGCTGTTTTTT.

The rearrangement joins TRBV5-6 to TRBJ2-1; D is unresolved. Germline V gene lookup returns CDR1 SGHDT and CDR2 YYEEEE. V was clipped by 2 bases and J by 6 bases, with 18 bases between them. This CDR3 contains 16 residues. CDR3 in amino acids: CASSFQGMLGSNEQFF. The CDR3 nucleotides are TGTGCCAGCAGCTTCCAAGGCATGTTGGGTAGCAATGAGCAGTTCTTC.

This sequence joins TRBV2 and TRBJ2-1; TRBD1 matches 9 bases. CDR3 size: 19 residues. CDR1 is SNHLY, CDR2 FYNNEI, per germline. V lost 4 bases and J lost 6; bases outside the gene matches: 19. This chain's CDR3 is CASSGGGTGFQLLRNEQFF. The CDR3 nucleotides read TGTGCCAGCAGTGGAGGGGGGACAGGGTTTCAACTGCTTCGCAATGAGCAGTTCTTC.

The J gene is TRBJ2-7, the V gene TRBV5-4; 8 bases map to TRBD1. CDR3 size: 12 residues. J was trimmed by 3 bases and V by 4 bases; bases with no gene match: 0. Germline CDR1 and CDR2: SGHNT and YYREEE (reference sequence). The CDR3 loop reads CASSGQGYEQYF. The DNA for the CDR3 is TGTGCCAGCAGCGGACAGGGCTACGAGCAGTACTTC.

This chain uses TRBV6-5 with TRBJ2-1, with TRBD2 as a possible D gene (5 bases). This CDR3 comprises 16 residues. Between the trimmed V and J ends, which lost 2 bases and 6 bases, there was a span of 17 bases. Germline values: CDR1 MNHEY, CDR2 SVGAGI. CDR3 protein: CASSYLAGNPLNEQFF. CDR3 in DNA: TGTGCCAGCAGTTACCTCGCCGGGAACCCCCTCAATGAGCAGTTCTTC.

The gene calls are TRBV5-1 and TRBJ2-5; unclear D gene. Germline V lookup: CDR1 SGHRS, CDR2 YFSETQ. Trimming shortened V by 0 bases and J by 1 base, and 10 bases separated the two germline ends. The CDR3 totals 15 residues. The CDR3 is CASSLAVGIQETQYF. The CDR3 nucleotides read TGCGCCAGCAGCTTGGCGGTAGGGATCCAAGAGACCCAGTACTTC.